This T cell receptor beta chain comes out of a study of OX40 agonist ivuxolimab in advanced cancers. Study results and caveats: CD4+ and CD8+ blood T cells expanded clonally by week 6 at 0.1 to 3.0 mg/kg. The average count of expanded clones was higher among CD8+ T cells than among CD4+.

For this clone: Its antigen is undetermined.

This CDR3 region has 17 residues. Germline V gene data show CDR1 as PRHDT and CDR2 as FYEKMQ (reference sequence). V lost 5 bases, J lost 0 bases, and 9 bases stayed unmatched. Sequencing used immunoSEQ multiplex PCR; TCRdb keeps in-frame clones, though not all of them. The data show approximately 62,000 clones, 89% seen once. The genes are TRBV13 and TRBJ2-1, with 8 bases that match TRBD2. The sequences come from CD4+ or CD8+ T cells sorted from blood, collected in a trial of the OX40 agonist ivuxolimab. The receptor comes from an adult with an advanced solid tumor such as melanoma, head and neck, liver or kidney cancer. CDR3 sequence: CASSPGVAGSSYNEQFF. CDR3 bases: TGTGCCAGCAGCCCCGGGGTAGCGGGGAGCTCCTACAATGAGCAGTTCTTC. The full variable domain, in which reference TRBV13 and TRBJ2-1 provide the parts outside the CDR3, is AAGVIQSPRHLIKEKRETATLKCYPIPRHDTVYWYQQGPGQDPQFLISFYEKMQSDKGSIPDRFSAQQFSDYHSELNMSSLELGDSALYFCASSPGVAGSSYNEQFFGPGTRLTVL.